This T cell receptor (beta chain) was identified in a study of shared clonotypes between healthy human individuals. Germline CDR1 is SGHRS and CDR2 is YFSETQ. V lost 4 bases to trimming and J lost 11 bases, with 13 bases between them. The CDR3 length is 13 residues. Sequencing was performed with immunoSEQ multiplex PCR; in TCRdb, only in-frame clones are kept and a portion is missing. Of under 2,500,000 clones listed, nearly 97% are singletons. This TCR derives from a man younger than 35 in good health. The sample taken for sequencing was naive CD4+ T cells sorted from blood. Regarding subset: CD45RA+ positively selected. The chain carries TRBV5-1 and TRBJ2-6; D not resolved. The CDR3 sequence is CASSLLPGDVLTF. DNA for the CDR3: TGCGCCAGCAGCCTACTCCCTGGGGACGTCCTGACTTTC.